Listed below are T cell receptor beta chains from one sample, sequenced in a study of beta chain features in type 1 diabetes. Data came from immunoSEQ multiplex PCR; TCRdb stores just in-frame clones and leaves some out. The profile covers some 190,000 clones, with approximately 8.1% appearing a single time and around 0.5% taken by the ten largest. The specimen was central memory CD4+ T cells from blood. Receptor source: a man younger than 35 with type 1 diabetes. Each CDR3 is given without its conserved first and last residue. The order of the fields is CDR3 length, V gene, CDR3 protein.

12 | TRBV15 | ATSSGTGDKTQY
13 | TRBV19 | ASSRNSRGLDTQY
12 | TRBV7-9 | ASSLEGAATEAF
9 | TRBV5-6 | ASISGYEQY
15 | TRBV6-1 | ASSEYRPGGSYNEQF
14 | TRBV7-7 | ASSLAGLAGVTEQF
12 | TRBV30 | AWGTGGNYNEQF
14 | TRBV9 | ASTPSAGGITGELF
12 | TRBV27 | ASSLFPGGEGYT
16 | TRBV18 | ASSSTGVPLATNEKLF
13 | TRBV18 | ASSPKQSQGETQY
12 | TRBV28 | ASSSGQNQETQY
14 | TRBV4-3 | ASSQAGQGVQYGYT
11 | TRBV18 | ASSPGQNSPLH
11 | TRBV5-6 | ASSRGQIPEAF
13 | TRBV10-3 | ATPLTSSGANVLT
11 | TRBV10-3 | AINRGQEETQY
11 | TRBV2 | ARHRGTQETQY
12 | TRBV28 | ASSLDRGVGGYT
13 | TRBV29-1 | SVEPSGGVTDTQY
13 | TRBV7-7 | ASSLEASSTGELF
12 | TRBV18 | ASSQRALVYEQY
11 | TRBV19 | ASRPGGYTEAF
13 | TRBV14 | ASSQDFGRGTEAF
15 | TRBV7-2 | ASSLVAGGRLTYEQY
11 | TRBV29-1 | SAGTGTSYEQY